This T cell receptor beta chain was captured in a study of regulatory T cells in long-lasting Graves disease. About the study: Under 3 months of antithyroid drugs had been taken by newly diagnosed Graves' patients.

iRepertoire HTBI primers and Arm-PCR of CDR3 regions built TCR beta libraries. TCRdb used MiXCR to reprocess the multiplex PCR reads, holding one entry per CDR3 protein. The sample includes about 380,000 distinct CDR3 sequences, roughly a sixth of them seen just once. Time point defined: newly diagnosed GD, antithyroid drugs for less than 3 months. PBMC RNA served as the TCR library source. Findings of the study overall: Persistent patients had a count of shared public clonotypes (approximately 3,000) that exceeded that of new patients (approximately 1,000). Since the sample size was small, accuracy may have been reduced. TCR diversity was lower in persistent Graves' patients than in newly diagnosed ones.

About this clonotype: The antigen is undetermined.

The TCR originated in a female donor with Graves disease. The sequenced sample was peripheral blood mononuclear cells (PBMCs), obtained at new diagnosis, from a patient treated with antithyroid drugs.

The CDR3 coding sequence is TGTGCCACCAGCACAGGGATAGGCAATGAGCAGTACTTC. Translated, it gives CATSTGIGNEQYF. This chain joins TRBV24-1 and TRBJ2-1, with D possibly TRBD1 on 6 matching bases. The J call may be incorrect, as the DNA end agrees better with TRBJ2-7. The length of the CDR3 is 13 residues. Germline values: CDR1 KGHDR, CDR2 SFDVKD.